The 25 T cell receptor beta chains given below trace back to one sample, sequenced in a study of T cells expressing NK-cell markers. TCRdb reprocessed the 5' RACE reads and reports one entry per CDR3 protein, with no DNA. This table holds 400,000 to 450,000 distinct CDR3 sequences. Material: blood T cells: a sorted CD56 or NKG2C T cell subset, CD4+ or CD8+ T cells, or bulk PBMC T cells (not recorded which). All receptors come from a woman aged 18-69 years in good health.

The rearrangement uses TRBV20-1 and TRBJ2-1. The germline CDR1 and CDR2 sequences are DFQATT and SNEGSKA (reference sequence). The CDR3 totals 11 residues. CDR3 residues: CSASLGYEQFF.

The V and J genes are TRBV20-1 and TRBJ2-7; without DNA, the TCRdb call of TRBD1 cannot be checked. The CDR3 is 13 amino acids. The V gene's germline CDR1 is DFQATT and CDR2 SNEGSKA (reference sequence). Here the CDR3 reads CSAHGGVRYEQYF.

The chain recombines TRBV19 with TRBJ2-7; the D call from TCRdb, TRBD2, cannot be confirmed without DNA. CDR3 length: 15 amino acids. Germline V lookup: CDR1 LNHDA, CDR2 SQIVND (reference sequence). This chain's CDR3 is CASSMMASVSYEQYF.

The chain joins TRBV20-1 to TRBJ2-4. There are 15 residues in the CDR3. CDR1 DFQATT and CDR2 SNEGSKA come from the germline V gene (reference sequence). The CDR3: CSARGPPWAKNIQYF.

The gene calls are TRBV4-3 and TRBJ2-2; TCRdb reports TRBD1, a call that lacks DNA to check it against. The CDR3 spans 17 residues. Germline assignment: CDR1 LGHNA and CDR2 YSLEER. Here the CDR3 reads CASSQDRRAPYTGELFF.

The rearrangement joins TRBV7-6 to TRBJ2-5; TCRdb's D call, TRBD2, is unchecked because there is no DNA. The CDR3 totals 17 residues. CDR1 and CDR2 (germline): SGHVS, FNYEAQ. Here the CDR3 reads CASSRSSGLAGKETQYF.

J is TRBJ2-1 and V is TRBV6-1; TCRdb's D call of TRBD2 is untestable without DNA. There are 14 residues in the CDR3. The germline V gene encodes CDR1 MNHNS and CDR2 SASEGT. CDR3 region: CASTGTRPYNEQFF.

The chain's CDR3 is CATSVGNEQFF. The rearrangement joins TRBV24-1 to TRBJ2-1. The CDR3 covers 11 residues. Germline lookup yields CDR1 KGHDR and CDR2 SFDVKD.

The chain combines TRBV3-1 with TRBJ2-5; TCRdb gives TRBD2 as the D gene, but with no DNA this cannot be confirmed. Germline CDR1 reads LGHDT; CDR2 reads YNNKEL (reference sequence). CDR3 length equals 17 residues. The CDR3 region is CASSQDFLAGKKETQYF.

The J gene is TRBJ2-1, the V gene TRBV6-5; the TCRdb call, TRBD1, lacks DNA for checking. The CDR3 sequence is 15 residues long. Germline V lookup: CDR1 MNHEY, CDR2 SVGAGI. CDR3 sequence: CASSYSGASYNEQFF.

This CDR3 reads CASSWPGPTGANVLTF. The chain carries TRBV7-2 and TRBJ2-6; TCRdb calls TRBD1, which cannot be checked without DNA. From germline, CDR1 is SGHTA and CDR2 FQGNSA. The CDR3 runs 16 residues.

V usage is TRBV7-2 and J usage is TRBJ2-7. The CDR3 spans 14 residues. The germline V gene encodes CDR1 SGHTA and CDR2 FQGNSA. The CDR3 protein is CASSLVGESYEQYF.

The V and J genes are TRBV6-1 and TRBJ1-2; as DNA is missing, the TRBD1 call by TCRdb cannot be tested. The CDR3 consists of 13 residues. Looked up from germline, CDR1 is MNHNS and CDR2 is SASEGT. The CDR3 loop reads CASRDGANYGYTF.

V is TRBV27 and J is TRBJ2-1. The CDR3 extends over 14 amino acids. Germline CDR1 is MNHEY and CDR2 is SMNVEV (reference sequence). CDR3 in amino acids: CASSGRGSYNEQFF.

The chain recombines TRBV6-2 or TRBV6-3 with TRBJ2-1; TCRdb's D call of TRBD1 is untestable without DNA. Germline assignment: CDR1 MNHEY and CDR2 SVGEGT. The CDR3 has 16 residues. The CDR3 region is CASSYSKRFGRVEQFF.

This sequence joins TRBV7-3 and TRBJ1-1. The length of the CDR3 is 15 residues. Germline V gives CDR1 SGHTA, CDR2 FQGTGA. CDR3 amino acids: CASSLNGRANTEAFF. Variable domain in full (rest from reference TRBV7-3 and TRBJ1-1): GAGVSQTPSNKVTEKGKYVELRCDPISGHTALYWYRQSLGQGPEFLIYFQGTGAADDSGLPNDRFFAVRPEGSVSTLKIQRTERGDSAVYLCASSLNGRANTEAFFGQGTRLTVV.

CDR3: CASSQDWRGGQETQYF. The rearrangement joins TRBV4-3 to TRBJ2-5; TCRdb calls TRBD2, which cannot be checked without DNA. CDR3 size: 16 residues. CDR1 LGHNA and CDR2 YSLEER come from the germline V gene.

This rearrangement joins TRBV28 to TRBJ2-7; TCRdb picks TRBD1, but there is no DNA to check that call. Germline V CDR1 and CDR2: MDHEN, SYDVKM. The CDR3 length is 14 residues. The CDR3: CASSFLTGTYEQYF. Combining the CDR3 with reference TRBV28 and TRBJ2-7 gives the whole variable domain DVKVTQSSRYLVKRTGEKVFLECVQDMDHENMFWYRQDPGLGLRLIYFSYDVKMKEKGDIPEGYSVSREKKERFSLILESASTNQTSMYLCASSFLTGTYEQYFGPGTRLTVT.

The chain recombines TRBV10-3 with TRBJ1-5; the TCRdb call, TRBD1, lacks DNA for checking. The CDR3 is 15 amino acids. The germline V gene has CDR1 ENHRY and CDR2 SYGVKD. Here the CDR3 reads CAISDASGGDQPQHF.

This chain connects TRBV6-1 to TRBJ2-2; TCRdb selects TRBD1, and the lack of DNA leaves this call unchecked. The germline V gene has CDR1 MNHNS and CDR2 SASEGT. The CDR3 covers 16 residues. CDR3 region: CASTAGAVENTGELFF.

J is TRBJ1-1 and V is TRBV20-1. Germline values: CDR1 DFQATT, CDR2 SNEGSKA (reference sequence). CDR3 size: 12 residues. CDR3 loop: CSASWGNTEAFF.

V is TRBV12-3 or TRBV12-4 and J is TRBJ2-1; TCRdb designates TRBD2, a call that cannot be tested without DNA. The CDR3 runs to 14 residues. CDR3 loop: CASNSGGAYNEQFF.

This chain joins TRBV6-4 and TRBJ2-3; lacking DNA, the TRBD2 call made by TCRdb goes unchecked. Germline CDR1 is MRHNA and CDR2 is SNTAGT. The CDR3 totals 19 residues. The CDR3 protein is CASSNFWTSETYGTDTQYF.

The chain has TRBV29-1 and TRBJ2-7; TCRdb picks TRBD1, but there is no DNA to check that call. Germline V lookup: CDR1 SQVTM, CDR2 ANQGSEA. The CDR3 has 14 residues. CDR3 in amino acids: CSVGGRGVGYEQYF.

V gene TRBV7-2 combines with J gene TRBJ1-6; without DNA, the TCRdb call of TRBD1 cannot be checked. CDR3 size: 14 residues. The germline V gene encodes CDR1 SGHTA and CDR2 FQGNSA. The CDR3 loop is CASRAGTYNSPLHF.